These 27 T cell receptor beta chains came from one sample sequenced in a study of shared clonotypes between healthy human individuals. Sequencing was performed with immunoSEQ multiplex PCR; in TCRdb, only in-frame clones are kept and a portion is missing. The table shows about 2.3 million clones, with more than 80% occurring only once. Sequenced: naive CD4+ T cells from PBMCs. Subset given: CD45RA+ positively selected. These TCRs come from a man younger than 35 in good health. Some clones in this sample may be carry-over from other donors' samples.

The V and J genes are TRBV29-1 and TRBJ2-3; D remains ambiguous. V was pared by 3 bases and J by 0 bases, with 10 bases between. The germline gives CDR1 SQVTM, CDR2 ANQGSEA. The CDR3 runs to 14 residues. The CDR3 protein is CSVEASSSTDTQYF. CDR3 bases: TGCAGCGTTGAGGCCAGCTCTAGCACAGATACGCAGTATTTT.

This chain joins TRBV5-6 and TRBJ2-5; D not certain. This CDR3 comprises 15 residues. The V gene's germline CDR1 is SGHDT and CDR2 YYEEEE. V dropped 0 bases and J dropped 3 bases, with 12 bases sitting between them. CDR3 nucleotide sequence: TGTGCCAGCAGCTTGGGGTTGATGGTAAAAGAGACCCAGTACTTC. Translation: CASSLGLMVKETQYF.

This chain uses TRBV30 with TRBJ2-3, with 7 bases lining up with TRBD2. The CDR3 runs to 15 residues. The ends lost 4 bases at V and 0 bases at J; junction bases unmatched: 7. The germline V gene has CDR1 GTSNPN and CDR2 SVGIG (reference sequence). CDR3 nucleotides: TGTGCCTGGAAAAGGGAGGGCACTAGCACAGATACGCAGTATTTT. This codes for CAWKREGTSTDTQYF.

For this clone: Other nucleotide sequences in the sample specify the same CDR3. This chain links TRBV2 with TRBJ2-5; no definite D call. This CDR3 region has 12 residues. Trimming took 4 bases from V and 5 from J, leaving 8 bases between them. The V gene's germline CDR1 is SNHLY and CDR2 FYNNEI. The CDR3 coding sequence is TGTGCCAGCAGTGTTTTGGAGGAGACCCAGTACTTC. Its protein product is CASSVLEETQYF. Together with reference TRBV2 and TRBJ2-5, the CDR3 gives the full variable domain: EPEVTQTPSHQVTQMGQEVILRCVPISNHLYFYWYRQILGQKVEFLVSFYNNEISEKSEIFDDQFSVERPDGSNFTLKIRSTKLEDSAMYFCASSVLEETQYFGPGTRLLVL.

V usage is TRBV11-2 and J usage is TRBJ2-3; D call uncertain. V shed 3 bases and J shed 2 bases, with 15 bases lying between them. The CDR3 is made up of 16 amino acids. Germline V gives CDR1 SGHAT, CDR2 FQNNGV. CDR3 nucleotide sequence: TGTGCCAGCAGCTTCCTCAAGGGTTCTATCACAGATACGCAGTATTTT. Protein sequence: CASSFLKGSITDTQYF.

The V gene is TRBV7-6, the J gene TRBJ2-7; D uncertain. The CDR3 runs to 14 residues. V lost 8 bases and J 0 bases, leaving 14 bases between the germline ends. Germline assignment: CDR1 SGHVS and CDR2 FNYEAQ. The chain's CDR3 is CASGIGLDSYEQYF. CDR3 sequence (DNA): TGTGCCAGCGGTATAGGGCTAGACTCCTACGAGCAGTACTTC.

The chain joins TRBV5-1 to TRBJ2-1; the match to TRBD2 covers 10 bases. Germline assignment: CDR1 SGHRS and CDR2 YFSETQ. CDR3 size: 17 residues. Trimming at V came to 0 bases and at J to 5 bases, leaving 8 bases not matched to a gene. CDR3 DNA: TGCGCCAGCAGCTTGGCGTCTAGCGGGAGTGGCAACAATGAGCAGTTCTTC. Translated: CASSLASSGSGNNEQFF.

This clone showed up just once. CDR3 region: CASSFFTGEDTQYF. CDR3 DNA: TGTGCCAGCAGCTTTTTCACAGGGGAAGATACGCAGTATTTT. The chain employs TRBV7-9 and TRBJ2-3; 7 bases are shared with TRBD1. Germline values: CDR1 SEHNR, CDR2 FQNEAQ (reference sequence). The CDR3 length is 14 residues. The junction had 5 bases not matched to a gene; V was cut back by 3 bases and J by 5 bases.

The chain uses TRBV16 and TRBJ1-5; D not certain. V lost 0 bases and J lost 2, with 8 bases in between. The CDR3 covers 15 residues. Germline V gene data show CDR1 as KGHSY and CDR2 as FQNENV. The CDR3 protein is CASSQSSGRNQPQHF. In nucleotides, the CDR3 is TGTGCCAGCAGCCAATCATCAGGCCGCAATCAGCCCCAGCATTTT.

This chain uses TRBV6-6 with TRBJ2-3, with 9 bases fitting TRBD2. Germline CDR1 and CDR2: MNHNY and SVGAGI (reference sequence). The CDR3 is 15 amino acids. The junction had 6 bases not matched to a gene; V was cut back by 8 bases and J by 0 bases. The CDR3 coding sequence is TGTGCCAGCCCCCCGCGGGAGGGAAGCACAGATACGCAGTATTTT. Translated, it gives CASPPREGSTDTQYF.

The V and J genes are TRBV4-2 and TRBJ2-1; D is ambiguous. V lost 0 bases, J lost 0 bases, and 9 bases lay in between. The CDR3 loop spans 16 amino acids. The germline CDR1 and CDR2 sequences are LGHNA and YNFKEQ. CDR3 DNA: TGTGCCAGCAGCCAAGATCGGTCGAGCTCCTACAATGAGCAGTTCTTC. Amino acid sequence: CASSQDRSSSYNEQFF.

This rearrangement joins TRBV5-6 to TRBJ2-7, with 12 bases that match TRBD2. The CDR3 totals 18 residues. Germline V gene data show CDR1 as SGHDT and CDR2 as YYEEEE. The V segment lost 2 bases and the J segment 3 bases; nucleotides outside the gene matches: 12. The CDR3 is CASSLGLAGSTRYYEQYF. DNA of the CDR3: TGTGCCAGCAGCTTAGGACTAGCGGGATCGACGAGATACTACGAGCAGTACTTC.

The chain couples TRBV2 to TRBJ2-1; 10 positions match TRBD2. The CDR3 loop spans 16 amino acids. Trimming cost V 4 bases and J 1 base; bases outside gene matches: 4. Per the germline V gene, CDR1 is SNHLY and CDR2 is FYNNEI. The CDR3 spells CASSGTSGASYNEQFF. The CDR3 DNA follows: TGTGCCAGCAGTGGGACTAGCGGAGCTTCCTACAATGAGCAGTTCTTC. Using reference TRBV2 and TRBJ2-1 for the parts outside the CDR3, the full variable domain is EPEVTQTPSHQVTQMGQEVILRCVPISNHLYFYWYRQILGQKVEFLVSFYNNEISEKSEIFDDQFSVERPDGSNFTLKIRSTKLEDSAMYFCASSGTSGASYNEQFFGPGTRLTVL.

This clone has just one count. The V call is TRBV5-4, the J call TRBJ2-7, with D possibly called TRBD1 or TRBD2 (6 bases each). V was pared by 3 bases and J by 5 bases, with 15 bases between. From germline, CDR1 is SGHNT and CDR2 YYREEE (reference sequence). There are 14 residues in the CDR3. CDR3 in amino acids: CASSSGDTRDEQYF. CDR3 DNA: TGTGCCAGCAGCTCGGGGGACACTCGGGACGAGCAGTACTTC.

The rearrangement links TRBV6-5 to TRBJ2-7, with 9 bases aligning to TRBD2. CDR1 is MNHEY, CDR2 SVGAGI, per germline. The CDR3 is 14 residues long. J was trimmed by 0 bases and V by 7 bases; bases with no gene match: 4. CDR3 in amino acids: CASKISGSSYEQYF. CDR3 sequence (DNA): TGTGCCAGCAAAATTAGCGGGAGCTCCTACGAGCAGTACTTC.

Written as DNA, the CDR3 is TGTGCCAGCAGCTCGACACCTGTAGGCGAGCAGTACTTC. Protein product: CASSSTPVGEQYF. This chain connects TRBV7-2 to TRBJ2-7, with D uncertain. CDR1 SGHTA and CDR2 FQGNSA come from the germline V gene. V was trimmed by 4 bases and J by 6 bases, leaving 13 bases between them. CDR3 size: 13 residues.

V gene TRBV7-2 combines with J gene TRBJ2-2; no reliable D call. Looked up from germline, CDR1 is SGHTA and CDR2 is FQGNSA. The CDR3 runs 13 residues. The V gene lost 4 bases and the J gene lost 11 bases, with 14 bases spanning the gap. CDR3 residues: CASSSTHNVELFF. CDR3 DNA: TGTGCCAGCAGCTCGACGCATAACGTAGAGCTGTTTTTT.

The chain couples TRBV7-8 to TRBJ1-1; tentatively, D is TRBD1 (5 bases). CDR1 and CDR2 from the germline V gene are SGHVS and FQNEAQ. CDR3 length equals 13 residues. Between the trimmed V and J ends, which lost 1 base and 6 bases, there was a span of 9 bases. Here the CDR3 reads CASSLEQASEAFF. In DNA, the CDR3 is TGTGCCAGCAGCTTAGAACAGGCTTCTGAAGCTTTCTTT.

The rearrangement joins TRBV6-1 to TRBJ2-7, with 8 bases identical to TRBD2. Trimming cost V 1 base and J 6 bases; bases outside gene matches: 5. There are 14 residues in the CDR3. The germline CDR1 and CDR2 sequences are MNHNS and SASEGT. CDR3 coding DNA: TGTGCCAGCAGTGAAGTGAGGACTAGCCGCGAGCAGTACTTC. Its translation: CASSEVRTSREQYF.

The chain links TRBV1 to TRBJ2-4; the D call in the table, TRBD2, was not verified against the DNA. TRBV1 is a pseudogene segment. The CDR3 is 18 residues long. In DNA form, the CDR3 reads TGCACCAGCAGCCAACCACTAGCGGGAGCGGGCGTGGAAAACATTCAGTACTTC. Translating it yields CTSSQPLAGAGVENIQYF.

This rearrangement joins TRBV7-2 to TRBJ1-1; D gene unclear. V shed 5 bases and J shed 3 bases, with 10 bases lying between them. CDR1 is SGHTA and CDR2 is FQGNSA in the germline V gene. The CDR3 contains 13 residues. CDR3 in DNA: TGTGCCAGCAGCCCCCGAATTCACACTGAAGCTTTCTTT. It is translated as CASSPRIHTEAFF.

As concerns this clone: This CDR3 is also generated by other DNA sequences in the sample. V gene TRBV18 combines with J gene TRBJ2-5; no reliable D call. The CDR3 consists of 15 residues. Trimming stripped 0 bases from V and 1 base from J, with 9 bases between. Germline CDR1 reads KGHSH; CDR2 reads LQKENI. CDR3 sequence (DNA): TGTGCCAGCTCACCACCGGCGCTGCGCCAAGAGACCCAGTACTTC. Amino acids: CASSPPALRQETQYF.

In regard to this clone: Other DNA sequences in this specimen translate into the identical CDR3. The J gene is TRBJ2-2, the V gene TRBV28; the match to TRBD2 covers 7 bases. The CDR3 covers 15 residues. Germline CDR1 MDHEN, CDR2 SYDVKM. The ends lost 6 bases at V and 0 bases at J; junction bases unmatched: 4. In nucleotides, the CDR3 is TGTGCCAGCAGCAGTGGGGGGGCGAACACCGGGGAGCTGTTTTTT. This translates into CASSSGGANTGELFF.

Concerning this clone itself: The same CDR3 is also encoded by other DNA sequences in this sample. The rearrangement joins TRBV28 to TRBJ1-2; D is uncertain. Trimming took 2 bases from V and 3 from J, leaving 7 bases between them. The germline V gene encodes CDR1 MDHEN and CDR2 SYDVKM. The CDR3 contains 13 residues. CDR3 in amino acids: CASSLRRDYGYTF. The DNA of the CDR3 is TGTGCCAGCAGTTTAAGACGGGACTATGGCTACACCTTC.

The CDR3 DNA reads TGTGCCAGCAGCTTAGTTACCCCCTACCCCCTCTACGAGCAGTACTTC. It translates to CASSLVTPYPLYEQYF. The rearrangement links TRBV11-2 to TRBJ2-7; the D is unclear. Germline assignment: CDR1 SGHAT and CDR2 FQNNGV. The V and J ends lost 1 base and 3 bases respectively, with 16 bases between them. This CDR3 has 16 amino acids. Full variable domain (remainder filled in from reference TRBV11-2 and TRBJ2-7): EAGVAQSPRYKIIEKRQSVAFWCNPISGHATLYWYQQILGQGPKLLIQFQNNGVVDDSQLPKDRFSAERLKGVDSTLKIQPAKLEDSAVYLCASSLVTPYPLYEQYFGPGTRLTVT.

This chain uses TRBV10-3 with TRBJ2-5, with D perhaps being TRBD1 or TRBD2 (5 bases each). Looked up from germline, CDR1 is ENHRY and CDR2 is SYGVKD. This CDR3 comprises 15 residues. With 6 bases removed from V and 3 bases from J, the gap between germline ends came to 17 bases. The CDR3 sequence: CAIRGRAASEETQYF. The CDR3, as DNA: TGTGCCATCAGGGGACGGGCGGCGTCCGAAGAGACCCAGTACTTC.

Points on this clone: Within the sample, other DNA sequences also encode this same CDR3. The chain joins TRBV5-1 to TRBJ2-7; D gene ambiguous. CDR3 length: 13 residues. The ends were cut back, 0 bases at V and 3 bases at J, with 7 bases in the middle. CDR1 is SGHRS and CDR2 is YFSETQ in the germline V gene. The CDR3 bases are TGCGCCAGCAGCTTGGAGGGTAACTACGAGCAGTACTTC. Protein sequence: CASSLEGNYEQYF.